These 9 T cell receptor beta chains were sequenced from one sample in a study of regulatory T cells in long-lasting Graves disease. Relying on iRepertoire HTBI primers and Arm-PCR of CDR3 regions, the team built TCR beta libraries. TCRdb reprocessed the multiplex PCR reads with MiXCR, giving one entry per CDR3 protein. Of roughly 450,000 distinct CDR3 sequences listed, about 20% are singletons. Specified time point: persistent/refractory GD, antithyroid drugs over 5 years with positive TRAb. The TCR library was made from RNA that had been extracted from PBMCs in TRIzol. This sample comprised peripheral blood mononuclear cells (PBMCs), obtained when the disease was refractory, from a patient treated with antithyroid drugs. The origin of the receptors is a female donor with Graves disease.

This clonotype was detected only a few times. The V call is TRBV5-1, the J call TRBJ2-2; TRBD2 agrees at 10 bases. This CDR3 spans 19 amino acids. With V trimmed by 1 base and J by 6 bases, 15 bases remained unmatched. Germline V gene sequence: CDR1 SGHRS, CDR2 YFSETQ. The CDR3 nucleotides read TGCGCCAGCAGCTTGCGTGTTGCGGAGGCTAGCGGGAGATCCGGGGAGCTGTTTTTT. The encoded protein is CASSLRVAEASGRSGELFF. Combining the CDR3 with reference TRBV5-1 and TRBJ2-2 gives the whole variable domain KAGVTQTPRYLIKTRGQQVTLSCSPISGHRSVSWYQQTPGQGLQFLFEYFSETQRNKGNFPGRFSGRQFSNSRSEMNVSTLELGDSALYLCASSLRVAEASGRSGELFFGEGSRLTVL.

V and J are TRBV6-1 and TRBJ1-2; TRBD1 aligns across 8 bases. Trimming at V came to 5 bases and at J to 3 bases, leaving 8 bases not matched to a gene. Looked up from germline, CDR1 is MNHNS and CDR2 is SASEGT. The CDR3 spans 15 residues. The CDR3 loop reads CASSRGTGADYGYTF. CDR3 bases: TGTGCCAGCAGTAGGGGGACAGGTGCGGACTATGGCTACACCTTC.

This clonotype was counted only a few times. The rearrangement joins TRBV20-1 to TRBJ2-7; D remains unclear. Trimming shortened V by 8 bases and J by 12 bases, and 17 bases separated the two germline ends. CDR3 length: 10 residues. Germline V lookup: CDR1 DFQATT, CDR2 SNEGSKA (reference sequence). The CDR3: CSPVPTRSYF. The CDR3 DNA reads TGCAGTCCAGTCCCGACACGCTCGTACTTC.

This clonotype was counted ten times or more. The chain couples TRBV20-1 to TRBJ2-6; D gene ambiguous. CDR3 length equals 14 residues. CDR1 is DFQATT and CDR2 is SNEGSKA in the germline V gene (reference sequence). V was shortened by 0 bases and J by 0 bases, with 3 bases between the two germline ends. Written as DNA, the CDR3 is TGCAGTGCTAGAGAGGTCTCTGGGGCCAACGTCCTGACTTTC. Its protein is CSAREVSGANVLTF.

This clonotype was found a few times. The chain uses TRBV20-1 and TRBJ2-7; D gene ambiguous. Per the germline V gene, CDR1 is DFQATT and CDR2 is SNEGSKA (reference sequence). The CDR3 length is 14 residues. Trimming left V 6 bases short and J 7 bases short, with 22 bases between. CDR3 region: CSARKSLWTEEQYF. In DNA form, the CDR3 reads TGCAGTGCCCGAAAGAGCCTCTGGACGGAGGAGCAGTACTTC.

This clonotype was counted at least ten times. The V and J genes are TRBV6-1 and TRBJ2-5; TRBD2 aligns across 7 bases. Trimming took 5 bases from V and 5 from J; bases not matched to a gene: 11. The CDR3 runs 15 residues. Per the germline V gene, CDR1 is MNHNS and CDR2 is SASEGT. CDR3 bases: TGTGCCAGCAGTACCGGGACTACTCATTGGGAGACCCAGTACTTC. This encodes CASSTGTTHWETQYF.

The chain combines TRBV12-3 or TRBV12-4 with TRBJ2-7, with D possibly being TRBD1 (5 bases). Trimming stripped 2 bases from V and 0 bases from J, with 8 bases between. The CDR3 has 14 amino acids. As DNA, the CDR3 is TGTGCCAGCAGTTTACGGACAATCTCCTACGAGCAGTACTTC. Amino acid sequence: CASSLRTISYEQYF.

This clonotype was seen repeatedly, ten times or more. The chain is built from TRBV7-2 and TRBJ2-7; D is uncertain. Deletions cut 4 bases from V and 4 bases from J, with 17 bases between. The germline V gene encodes CDR1 SGHTA and CDR2 FQGNSA. The length of the CDR3 is 15 residues. CDR3 in DNA: TGTGCCAGCAGCTCCCAAACTTCAATGGTATACGAGCAGTACTTC. This encodes CASSSQTSMVYEQYF.

The V gene is TRBV12-3 or TRBV12-4, the J gene TRBJ2-2; D possibly corresponds to TRBD2 (6 bases). This CDR3 is 16 amino acids long. The V end was cut by 5 bases, the J end by 6 bases, with 19 bases between. CDR3 sequence (DNA): TGTGCCAGCAGTCCCACCCGGCATAGCGGTTCCGGGGAGCTGTTTTTT. As protein: CASSPTRHSGSGELFF.